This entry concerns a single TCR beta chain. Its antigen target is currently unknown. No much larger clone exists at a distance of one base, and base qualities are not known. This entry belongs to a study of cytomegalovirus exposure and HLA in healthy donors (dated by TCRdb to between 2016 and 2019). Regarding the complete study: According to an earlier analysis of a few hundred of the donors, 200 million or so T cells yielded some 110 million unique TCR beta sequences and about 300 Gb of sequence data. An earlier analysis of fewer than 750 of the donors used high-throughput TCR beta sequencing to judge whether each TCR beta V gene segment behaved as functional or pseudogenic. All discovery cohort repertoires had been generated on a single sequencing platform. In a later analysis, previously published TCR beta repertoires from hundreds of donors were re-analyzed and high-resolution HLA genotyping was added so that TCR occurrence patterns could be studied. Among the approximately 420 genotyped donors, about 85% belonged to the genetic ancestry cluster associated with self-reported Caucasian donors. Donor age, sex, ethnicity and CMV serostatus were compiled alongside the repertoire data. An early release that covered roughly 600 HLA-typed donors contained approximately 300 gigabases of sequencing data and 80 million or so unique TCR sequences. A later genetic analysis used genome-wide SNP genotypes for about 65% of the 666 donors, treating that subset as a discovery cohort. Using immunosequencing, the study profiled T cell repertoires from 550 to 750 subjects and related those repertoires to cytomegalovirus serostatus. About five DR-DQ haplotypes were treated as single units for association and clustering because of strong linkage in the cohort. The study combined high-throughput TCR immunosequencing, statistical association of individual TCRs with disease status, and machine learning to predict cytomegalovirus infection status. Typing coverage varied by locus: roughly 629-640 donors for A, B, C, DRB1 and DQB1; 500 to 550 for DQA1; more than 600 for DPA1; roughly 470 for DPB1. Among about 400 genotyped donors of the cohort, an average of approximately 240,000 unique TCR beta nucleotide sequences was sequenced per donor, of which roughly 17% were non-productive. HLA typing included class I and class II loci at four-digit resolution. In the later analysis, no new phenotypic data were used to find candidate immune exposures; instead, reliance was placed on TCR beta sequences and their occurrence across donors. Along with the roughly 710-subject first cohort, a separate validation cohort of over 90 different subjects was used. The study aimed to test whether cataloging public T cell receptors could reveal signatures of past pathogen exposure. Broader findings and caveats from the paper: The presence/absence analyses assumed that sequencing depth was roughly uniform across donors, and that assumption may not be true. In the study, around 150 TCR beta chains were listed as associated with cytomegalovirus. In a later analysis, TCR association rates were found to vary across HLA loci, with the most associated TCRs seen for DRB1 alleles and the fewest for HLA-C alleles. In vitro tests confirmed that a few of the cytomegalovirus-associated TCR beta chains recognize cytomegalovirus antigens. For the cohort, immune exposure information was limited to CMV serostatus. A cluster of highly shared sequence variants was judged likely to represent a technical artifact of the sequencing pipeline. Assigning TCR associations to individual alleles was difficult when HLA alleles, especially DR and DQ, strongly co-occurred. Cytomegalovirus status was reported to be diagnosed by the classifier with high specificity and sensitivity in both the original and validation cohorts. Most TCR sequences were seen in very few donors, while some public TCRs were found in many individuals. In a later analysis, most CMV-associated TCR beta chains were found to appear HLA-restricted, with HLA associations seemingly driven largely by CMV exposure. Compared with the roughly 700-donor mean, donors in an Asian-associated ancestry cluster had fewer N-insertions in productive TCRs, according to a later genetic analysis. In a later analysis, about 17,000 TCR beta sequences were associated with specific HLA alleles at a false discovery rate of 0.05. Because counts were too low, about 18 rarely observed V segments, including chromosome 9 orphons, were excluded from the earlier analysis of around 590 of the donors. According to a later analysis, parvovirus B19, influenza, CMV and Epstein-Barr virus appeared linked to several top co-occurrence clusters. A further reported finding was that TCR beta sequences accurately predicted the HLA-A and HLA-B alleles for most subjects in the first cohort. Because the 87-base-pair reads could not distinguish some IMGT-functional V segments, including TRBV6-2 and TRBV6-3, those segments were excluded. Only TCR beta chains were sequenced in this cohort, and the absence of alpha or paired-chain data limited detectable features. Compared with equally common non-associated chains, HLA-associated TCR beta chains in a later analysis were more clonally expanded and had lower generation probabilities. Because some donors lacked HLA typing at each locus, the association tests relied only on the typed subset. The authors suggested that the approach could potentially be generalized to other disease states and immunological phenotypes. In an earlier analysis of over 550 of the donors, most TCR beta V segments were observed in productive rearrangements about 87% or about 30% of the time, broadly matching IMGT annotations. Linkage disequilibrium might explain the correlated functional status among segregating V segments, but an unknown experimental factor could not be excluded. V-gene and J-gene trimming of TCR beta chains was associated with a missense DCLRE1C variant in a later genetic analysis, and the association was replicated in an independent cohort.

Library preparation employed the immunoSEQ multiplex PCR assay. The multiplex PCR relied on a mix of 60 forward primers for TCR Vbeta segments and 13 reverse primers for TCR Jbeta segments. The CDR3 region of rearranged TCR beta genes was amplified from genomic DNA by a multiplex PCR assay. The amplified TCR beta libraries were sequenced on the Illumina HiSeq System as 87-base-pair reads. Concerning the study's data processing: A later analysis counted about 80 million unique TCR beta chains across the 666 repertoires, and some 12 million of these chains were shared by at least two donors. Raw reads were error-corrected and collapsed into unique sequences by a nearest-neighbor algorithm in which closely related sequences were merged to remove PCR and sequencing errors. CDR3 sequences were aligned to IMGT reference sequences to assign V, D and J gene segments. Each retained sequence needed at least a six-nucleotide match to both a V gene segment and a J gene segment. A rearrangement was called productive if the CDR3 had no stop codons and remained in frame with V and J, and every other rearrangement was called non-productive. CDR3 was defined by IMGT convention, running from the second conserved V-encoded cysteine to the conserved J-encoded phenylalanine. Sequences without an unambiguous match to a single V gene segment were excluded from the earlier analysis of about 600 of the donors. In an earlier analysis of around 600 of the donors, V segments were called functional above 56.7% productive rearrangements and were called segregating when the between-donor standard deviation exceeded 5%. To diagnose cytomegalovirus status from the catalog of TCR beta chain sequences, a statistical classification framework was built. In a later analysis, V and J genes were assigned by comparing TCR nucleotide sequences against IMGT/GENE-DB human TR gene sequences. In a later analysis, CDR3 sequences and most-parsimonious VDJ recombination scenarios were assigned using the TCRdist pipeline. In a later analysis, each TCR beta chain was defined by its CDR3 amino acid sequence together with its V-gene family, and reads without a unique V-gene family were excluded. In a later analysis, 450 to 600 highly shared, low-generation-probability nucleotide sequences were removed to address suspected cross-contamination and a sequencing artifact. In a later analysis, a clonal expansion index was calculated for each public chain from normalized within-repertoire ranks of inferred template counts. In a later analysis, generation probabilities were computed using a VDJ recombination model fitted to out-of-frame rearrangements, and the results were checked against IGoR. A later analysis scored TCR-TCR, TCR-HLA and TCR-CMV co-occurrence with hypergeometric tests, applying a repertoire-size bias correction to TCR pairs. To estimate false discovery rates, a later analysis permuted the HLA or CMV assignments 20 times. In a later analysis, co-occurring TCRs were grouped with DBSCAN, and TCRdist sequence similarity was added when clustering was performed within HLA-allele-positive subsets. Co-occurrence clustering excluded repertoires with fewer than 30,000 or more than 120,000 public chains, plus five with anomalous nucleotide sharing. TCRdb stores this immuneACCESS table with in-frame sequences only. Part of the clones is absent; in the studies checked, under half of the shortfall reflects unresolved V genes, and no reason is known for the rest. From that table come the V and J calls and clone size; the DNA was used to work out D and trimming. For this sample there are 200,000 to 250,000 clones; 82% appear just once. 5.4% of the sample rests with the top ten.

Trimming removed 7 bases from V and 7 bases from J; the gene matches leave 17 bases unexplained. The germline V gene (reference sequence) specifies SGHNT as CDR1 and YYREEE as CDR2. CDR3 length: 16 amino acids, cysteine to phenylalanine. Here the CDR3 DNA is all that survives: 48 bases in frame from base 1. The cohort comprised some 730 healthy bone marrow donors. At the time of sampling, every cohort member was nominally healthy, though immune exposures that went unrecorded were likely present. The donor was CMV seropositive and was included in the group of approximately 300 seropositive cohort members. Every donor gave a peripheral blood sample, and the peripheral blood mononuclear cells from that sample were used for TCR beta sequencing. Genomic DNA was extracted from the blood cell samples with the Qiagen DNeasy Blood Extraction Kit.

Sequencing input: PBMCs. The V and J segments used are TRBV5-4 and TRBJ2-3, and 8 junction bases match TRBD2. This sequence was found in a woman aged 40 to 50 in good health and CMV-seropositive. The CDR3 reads CASSVPSGPSGHTQYF. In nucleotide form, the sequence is TGTGCCAGCTCCGTCCCTAGCGGGCCGAGCGGGCATACGCAGTATTTT.